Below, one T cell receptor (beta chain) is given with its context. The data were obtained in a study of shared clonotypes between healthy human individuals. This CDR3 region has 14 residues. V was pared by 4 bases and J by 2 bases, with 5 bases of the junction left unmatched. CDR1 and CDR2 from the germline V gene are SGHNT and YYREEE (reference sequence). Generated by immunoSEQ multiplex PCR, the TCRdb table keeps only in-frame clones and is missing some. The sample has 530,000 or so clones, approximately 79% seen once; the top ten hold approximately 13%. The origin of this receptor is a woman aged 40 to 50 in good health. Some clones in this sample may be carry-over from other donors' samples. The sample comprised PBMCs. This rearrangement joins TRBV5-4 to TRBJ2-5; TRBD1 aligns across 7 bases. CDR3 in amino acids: CASSPTGVQETQYF. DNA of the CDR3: TGTGCCAGCAGCCCTACAGGGGTTCAAGAGACCCAGTACTTC.